At least ten counts were recorded for the clone carrying this T cell receptor (beta chain). What it binds is unknown. Losses at the gene ends were 7 bases for V and 1 base for J; bases not matched to a gene: 7. CDR1 is SNHLY and CDR2 is FYNNEI in the germline V gene. CDR3 length equals 16 residues. Amplification of TCR beta CDR3 regions was performed using RNA transcripts as template. The HTBI primer set was used in a first-round RT-PCR of the TCR CDR3. TCRdb processed the multiplex PCR reads anew with MiXCR; each CDR3 protein has one entry. This table has hundreds of thousands of distinct CDR3 sequences, 46% appearing once. Stability of Graves' hyperthyroidism was defined as absent ophthalmopathy progression within 18 months. Aged 18 to 65, the patients had hyperthyroidism that was newly diagnosed and had lasted under 2 months. Uncontrolled infection, other autoimmune disease, pregnancy or lactation barred patients from enrollment.

This sample was included in a study of T cells in Graves' hyperthyroidism and ophthalmopathy. Study outcomes and limitations: For ophthalmopathy, model prediction preceded onset by a median about 6 months.

This receptor was taken from a woman aged 18-30 years with Graves' hyperthyroidism. The sample comprised peripheral blood or thyroid tissue (not recorded which). This chain connects TRBV2 to TRBJ1-5, with 10 nucleotides matching TRBD1. This CDR3 reads CASTIGDRGSNQPQHF. The CDR3 nucleotides read TGTGCCAGCACCATCGGGGACAGGGGAAGCAATCAGCCCCAGCATTTT.